The present T cell receptor (beta chain) was sequenced within a study of blood T cell repertoires in COVID-19. Study as a whole: Spain, Italy and the United States supplied samples that represented acute and convalescent COVID-19. In each case, the material was cDNA or gDNA derived from T cells, B-cell-depleted T cells, or PBMCs.

Study processing details: Estimation of nucleated cell counts relied on the amplification of reference gene primers. The repertoire was sequenced with immunoSEQ multiplex PCR; TCRdb's copy has only in-frame clones and lacks some. V and J calls and clone size are as listed in that table; D and trimming were resolved from the DNA. Of some 120,000 clones in the sample, around 80% were seen once. The CDR3 runs 15 residues. Germline V lookup: CDR1 SEHNR, CDR2 FQNEAQ (reference sequence). V shed 4 bases and J shed 7 bases, with 19 bases lying between them. Sequenced: peripheral blood. The chain joins TRBV7-9 to TRBJ1-1, with D perhaps TRBD1 (5 bases). The source is a man between 65 and 85 years old with acute or convalescent COVID-19. CDR3 region: CASSSPAGRSVEAFF. The DNA of the CDR3 is TGTGCCAGCAGCTCACCTGCAGGGAGGTCCGTTGAAGCTTTCTTT.